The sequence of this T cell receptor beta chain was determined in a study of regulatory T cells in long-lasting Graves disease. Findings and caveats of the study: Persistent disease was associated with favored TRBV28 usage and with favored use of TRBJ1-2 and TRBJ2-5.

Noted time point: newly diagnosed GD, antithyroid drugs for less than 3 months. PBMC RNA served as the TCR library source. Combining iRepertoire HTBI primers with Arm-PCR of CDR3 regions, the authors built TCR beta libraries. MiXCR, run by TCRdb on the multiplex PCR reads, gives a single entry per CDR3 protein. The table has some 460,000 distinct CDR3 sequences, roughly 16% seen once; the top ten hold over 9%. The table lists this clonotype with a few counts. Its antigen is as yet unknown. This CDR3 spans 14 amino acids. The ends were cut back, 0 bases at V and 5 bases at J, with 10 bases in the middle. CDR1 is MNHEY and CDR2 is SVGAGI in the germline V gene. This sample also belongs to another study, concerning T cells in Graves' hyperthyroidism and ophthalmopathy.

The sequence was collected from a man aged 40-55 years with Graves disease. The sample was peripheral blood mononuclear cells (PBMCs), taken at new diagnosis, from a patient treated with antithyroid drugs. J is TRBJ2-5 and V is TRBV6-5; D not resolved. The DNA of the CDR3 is TGTGCCAGCAGTTACTCACCCTTGGGGGAGACCCAGTACTTC. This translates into CASSYSPLGETQYF.